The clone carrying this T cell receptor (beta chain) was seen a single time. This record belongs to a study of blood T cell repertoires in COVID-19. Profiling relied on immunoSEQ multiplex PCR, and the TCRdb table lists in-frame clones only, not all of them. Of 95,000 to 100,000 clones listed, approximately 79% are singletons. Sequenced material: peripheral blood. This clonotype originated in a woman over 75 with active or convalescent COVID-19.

CDR3 bases: TGTGCCAGCAGGCCCTCCCGGGACGGGGGGGAGACCCAGTACTTC. Residues: CASRPSRDGGETQYF. The chain recombines TRBV6-6 with TRBJ2-5; 7 bases are a match to TRBD2. V shed 6 bases and J 5 bases; nucleotides not matched to a gene: 12. CDR1 is MNHNY and CDR2 is SVGAGI in the germline V gene (reference sequence). This CDR3 spans 15 amino acids.